The 3 T cell receptor beta chains below were found in one sample sequenced in a study of human T cells and chemical hapten exposure. TCRdb re-analysed the RACE reads in MiXCR, keeping a single row per CDR3 protein. The sample yields 55,000 to 75,000 distinct CDR3 sequences, 12% seen once. Time point defined: patch test 3, about 24 weeks after DPC sensitization. The treatment was: therapeutic diphenylcyclopropenone sensitization with weekly scalp DPC. Sequencing used whole blood, obtained in connection with sensitization to the hapten diphenylcyclopropenone (DPC). The receptor source for this set is a man aged 30-40 years with alopecia areata. Some clones in this sample may be carry-over from other donors' samples.

The rearrangement links TRBV24-1 to TRBJ2-6, with D unclear. V gave up 3 bases and J gave up 1 base, with 15 bases separating them. The CDR3 spans 18 residues. Germline V lookup: CDR1 KGHDR, CDR2 SFDVKD. This chain's CDR3 is CATSDNSFTPSGANVLTF. CDR3 sequence (DNA): TGTGCCACCAGTGATAATTCCTTTACCCCTTCTGGGGCCAACGTCCTGACTTTC.

This clonotype occurred many times. The V gene is TRBV7-2, the J gene TRBJ2-3; D is ambiguous. V was shortened by 1 base and J by 7 bases, with 9 bases between the two germline ends. Germline-derived CDR1 and CDR2 are SGHTA and FQGNSA. The CDR3 loop spans 13 amino acids. As DNA, the CDR3 is TGTGCCAGCAGCTTAGTACGCGAAAATACGCAGTATTTT. This gives the protein CASSLVRENTQYF.

This clonotype has a count of ten or more. The V and J genes are TRBV7-3 and TRBJ1-2; D remains ambiguous. Germline values: CDR1 SGHTA, CDR2 FQGTGA. The germline V and J ends were trimmed by 5 bases and 3 bases, with 19 bases remaining between them. CDR3 length: 16 residues. The CDR3 loop reads CASSPGNRAPHYGYTF. CDR3 coding DNA: TGTGCCAGCAGCCCCGGGAATCGGGCTCCTCACTATGGCTACACCTTC.